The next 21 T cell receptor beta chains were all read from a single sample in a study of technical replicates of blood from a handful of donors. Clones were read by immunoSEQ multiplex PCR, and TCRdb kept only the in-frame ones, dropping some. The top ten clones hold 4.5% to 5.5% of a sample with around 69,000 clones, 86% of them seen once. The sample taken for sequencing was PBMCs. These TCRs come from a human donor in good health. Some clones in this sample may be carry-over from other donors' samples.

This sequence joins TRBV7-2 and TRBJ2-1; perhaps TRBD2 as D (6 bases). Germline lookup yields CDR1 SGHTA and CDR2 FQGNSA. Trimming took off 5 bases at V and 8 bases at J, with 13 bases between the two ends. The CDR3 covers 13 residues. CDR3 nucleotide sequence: TGTGCCAGCAGCCCCCTGTCGGGGGATGAGCAGTTCTTC. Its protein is CASSPLSGDEQFF.

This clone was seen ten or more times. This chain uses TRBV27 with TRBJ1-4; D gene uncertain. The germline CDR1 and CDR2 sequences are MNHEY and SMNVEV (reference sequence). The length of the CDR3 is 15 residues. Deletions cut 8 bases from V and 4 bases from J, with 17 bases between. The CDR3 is CASATAGRNNEKLFF. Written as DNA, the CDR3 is TGTGCCAGCGCTACAGCAGGCCGTAATAATGAAAAACTGTTTTTT.

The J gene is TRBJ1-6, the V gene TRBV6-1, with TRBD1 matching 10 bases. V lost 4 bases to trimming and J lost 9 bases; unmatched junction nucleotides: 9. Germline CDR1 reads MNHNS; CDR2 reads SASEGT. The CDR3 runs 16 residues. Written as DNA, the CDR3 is TGTGCCAGCAGTGTTCCCCGGGACAGGGGTGGTTCACCCCTCCACTTT. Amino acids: CASSVPRDRGGSPLHF.

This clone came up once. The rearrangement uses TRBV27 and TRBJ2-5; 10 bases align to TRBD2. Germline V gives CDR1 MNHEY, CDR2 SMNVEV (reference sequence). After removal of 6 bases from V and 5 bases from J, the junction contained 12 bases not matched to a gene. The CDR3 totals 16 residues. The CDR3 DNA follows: TGTGCCAGCAGGGGTAGCGGGGGGCCTAGATGGGAGACCCAGTACTTC. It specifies CASRGSGGPRWETQYF.

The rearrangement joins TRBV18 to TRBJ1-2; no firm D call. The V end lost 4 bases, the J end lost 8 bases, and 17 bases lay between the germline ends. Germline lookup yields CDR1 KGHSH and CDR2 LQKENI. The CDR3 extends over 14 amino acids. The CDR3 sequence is CASSLRRGSGGYTF. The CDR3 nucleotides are TGTGCCAGCTCACTGAGGCGGGGTTCGGGAGGCTACACCTTC.

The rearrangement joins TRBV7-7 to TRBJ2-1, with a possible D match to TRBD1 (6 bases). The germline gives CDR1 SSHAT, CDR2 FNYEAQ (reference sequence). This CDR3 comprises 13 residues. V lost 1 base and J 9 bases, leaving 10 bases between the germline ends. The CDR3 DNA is TGTGCCAGCAGCTTAGTTGCCAGGGGTGAGCAGTTCTTC. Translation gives CASSLVARGEQFF.

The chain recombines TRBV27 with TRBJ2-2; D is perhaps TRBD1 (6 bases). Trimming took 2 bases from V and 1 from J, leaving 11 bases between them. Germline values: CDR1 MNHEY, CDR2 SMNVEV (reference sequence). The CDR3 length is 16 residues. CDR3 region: CASSLNRAENTGELFF. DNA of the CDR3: TGTGCCAGCAGTTTAAACAGGGCAGAGAACACCGGGGAGCTGTTTTTT.

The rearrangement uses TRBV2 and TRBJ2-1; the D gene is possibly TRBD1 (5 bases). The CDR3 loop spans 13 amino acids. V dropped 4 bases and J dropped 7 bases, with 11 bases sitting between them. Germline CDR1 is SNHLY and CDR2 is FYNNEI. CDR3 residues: CASSVEGVNEQFF. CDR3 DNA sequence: TGTGCCAGCAGTGTAGAAGGGGTGAATGAGCAGTTCTTC.

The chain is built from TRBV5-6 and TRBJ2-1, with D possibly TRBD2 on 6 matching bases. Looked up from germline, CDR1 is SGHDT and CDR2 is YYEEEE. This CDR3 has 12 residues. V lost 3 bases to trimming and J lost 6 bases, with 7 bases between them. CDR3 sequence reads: CASSSGGNEQFF. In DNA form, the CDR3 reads TGTGCCAGCAGCTCCGGGGGCAATGAGCAGTTCTTC.

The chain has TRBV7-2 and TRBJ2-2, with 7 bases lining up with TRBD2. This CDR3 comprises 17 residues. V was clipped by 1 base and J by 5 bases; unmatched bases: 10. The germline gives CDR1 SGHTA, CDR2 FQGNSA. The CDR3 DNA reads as TGTGCCAGCAGCTTAGAGCGACTAGCCGTACAAACCGGGGAGCTGTTTTTT. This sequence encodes CASSLERLAVQTGELFF.

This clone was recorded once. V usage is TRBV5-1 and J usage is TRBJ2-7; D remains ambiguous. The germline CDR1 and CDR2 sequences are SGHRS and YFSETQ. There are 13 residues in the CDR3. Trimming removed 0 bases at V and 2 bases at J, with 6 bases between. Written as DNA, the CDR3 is TGCGCCAGCAGCTTGGGGCTTACCTACGAGCAGTACTTC. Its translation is CASSLGLTYEQYF.

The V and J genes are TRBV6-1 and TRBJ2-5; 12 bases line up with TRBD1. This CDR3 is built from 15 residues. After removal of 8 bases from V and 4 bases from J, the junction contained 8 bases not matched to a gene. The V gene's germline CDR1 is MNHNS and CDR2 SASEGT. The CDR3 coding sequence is TGTGCCAGCTACACCGGGACAGGGGGCTCAGAGACCCAGTACTTC. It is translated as CASYTGTGGSETQYF.

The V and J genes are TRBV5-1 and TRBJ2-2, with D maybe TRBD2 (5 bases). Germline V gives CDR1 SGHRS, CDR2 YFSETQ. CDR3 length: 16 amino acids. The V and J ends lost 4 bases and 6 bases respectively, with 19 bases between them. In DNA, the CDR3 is TGCGCCAGCAGCCCCCTCGGGGTTAGCGCGGCCGGGGAGCTGTTTTTT. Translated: CASSPLGVSAAGELFF. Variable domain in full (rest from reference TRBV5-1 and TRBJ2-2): KAGVTQTPRYLIKTRGQQVTLSCSPISGHRSVSWYQQTPGQGLQFLFEYFSETQRNKGNFPGRFSGRQFSNSRSEMNVSTLELGDSALYLCASSPLGVSAAGELFFGEGSRLTVL.

In nucleotides, the CDR3 is TGTGCCAGCCGCCTTCTGGCGGGAAAAGCTGAAGCTTTCTTT. This gives the protein CASRLLAGKAEAFF. The rearrangement joins TRBV7-9 to TRBJ1-1; unclear D gene. V was shortened by 8 bases and J by 6 bases, with 19 bases between the two germline ends. Per the germline V gene, CDR1 is SEHNR and CDR2 is FQNEAQ (reference sequence). This CDR3 is built from 14 residues.

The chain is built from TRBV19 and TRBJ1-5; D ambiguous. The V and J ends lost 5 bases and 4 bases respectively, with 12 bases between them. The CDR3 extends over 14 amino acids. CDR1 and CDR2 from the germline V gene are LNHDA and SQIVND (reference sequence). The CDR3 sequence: CASSVRVGNQPQHF. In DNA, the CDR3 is TGTGCCAGTAGTGTACGGGTCGGAAATCAGCCCCAGCATTTT.

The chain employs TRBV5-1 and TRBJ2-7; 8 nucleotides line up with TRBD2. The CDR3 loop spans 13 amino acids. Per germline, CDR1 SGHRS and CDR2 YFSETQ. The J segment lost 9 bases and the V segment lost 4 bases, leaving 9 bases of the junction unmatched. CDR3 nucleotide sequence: TGCGCCAGCAGCCCCCCCGGGGGGGGTATGCAGTACTTC. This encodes CASSPPGGGMQYF.

CDR3 sequence reads: CASSLQRGYSYEQYF. Written as DNA, the CDR3 is TGTGCCAGCAGCTTGCAGCGGGGCTACTCCTACGAGCAGTACTTC. The chain employs TRBV5-6 and TRBJ2-7, with TRBD2 identical over 7 bases. The CDR3 spans 15 residues. Germline CDR1 is SGHDT and CDR2 is YYEEEE. V gave up 1 base and J gave up 0 bases; unmatched junction bases: 4. The complete variable domain, with remaining parts taken from reference TRBV5-6 and TRBJ2-7, reads DAGVTQSPTHLIKTRGQQVTLRCSPKSGHDTVSWYQQALGQGPQFIFQYYEEEERQRGNFPDRFSGHQFPNYSSELNVNALLLGDSALYLCASSLQRGYSYEQYFGPGTRLTVT.

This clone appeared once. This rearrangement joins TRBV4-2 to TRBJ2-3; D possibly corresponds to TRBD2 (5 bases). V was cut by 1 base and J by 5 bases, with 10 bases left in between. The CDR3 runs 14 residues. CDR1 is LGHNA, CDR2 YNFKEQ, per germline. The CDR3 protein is CASSQVGEEDTQYF. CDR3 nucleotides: TGTGCCAGCAGCCAAGTCGGGGAAGAAGATACGCAGTATTTT.

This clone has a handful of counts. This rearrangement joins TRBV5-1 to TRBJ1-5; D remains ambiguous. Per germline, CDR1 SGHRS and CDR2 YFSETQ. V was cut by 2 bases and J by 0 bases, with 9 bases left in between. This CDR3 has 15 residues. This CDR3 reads CASSFEGDSNQPQHF. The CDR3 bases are TGCGCCAGCAGCTTTGAAGGAGATAGCAATCAGCCCCAGCATTTT.

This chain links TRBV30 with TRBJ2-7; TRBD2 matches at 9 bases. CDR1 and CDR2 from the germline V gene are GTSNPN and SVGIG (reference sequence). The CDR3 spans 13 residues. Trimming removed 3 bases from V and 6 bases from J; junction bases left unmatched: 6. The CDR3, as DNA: TGTGCCTGGAGGAGGCGGGAGGGCCGCGAGCAGTACTTC. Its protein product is CAWRRREGREQYF.

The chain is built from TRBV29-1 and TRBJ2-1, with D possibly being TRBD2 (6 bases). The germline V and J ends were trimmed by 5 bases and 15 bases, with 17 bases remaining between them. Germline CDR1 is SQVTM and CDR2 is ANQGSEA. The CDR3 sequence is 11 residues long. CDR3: CSVRVAERWFF. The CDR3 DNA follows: TGCAGCGTTAGAGTAGCGGAGCGGTGGTTCTTC.